These T cell receptor beta chains were read from a single sample in a study of blood T cells in healthy people across ages. TCRdb reprocessed the 5' RACE reads via MiXCR and lists one record per CDR3 protein. The sample shows some 1,800,000 distinct CDR3 sequences, 35% to 50% of them seen only once. Input material: blood. These receptors originate from a human donor in good health. CDR3s include the opening cysteine and the closing phenylalanine or tryptophan. D genes are given only for firm matches. Rows give clone size only sometimes, using once, few, many, or a class for an expanded clone.

j_call: TRBJ2-7
d_call: -
clone_size: -
v_call: TRBV6-2/TRBV6-3
cdr3_nt: TGTGCCAGCAGTGACCGGGTCGGAAATACCTACGAGCAGTACTTC
cdr3_aa: CASSDRVGNTYEQYF

j_call: TRBJ1-6
d_call: -
clone_size: -
v_call: TRBV29-1
cdr3_nt: TGCAGCGTTAGGCCCTCGGCAGGGTCGGATTCACCCCTCCACTTT
cdr3_aa: CSVRPSAGSDSPLHF

j_call: TRBJ1-2
d_call: -
clone_size: -
v_call: TRBV5-6
cdr3_nt: TGTGCCAGCAGCGGCCAATCGGGGCTCTATGGCTACACCTTC
cdr3_aa: CASSGQSGLYGYTF

j_call: TRBJ1-2
d_call: -
clone_size: -
v_call: TRBV6-6
cdr3_nt: TGTGCCAGCAGTTCTCCCCGGGACACTTACTATGGCTACACCTTC
cdr3_aa: CASSSPRDTYYGYTF

j_call: TRBJ1-2
d_call: -
clone_size: -
v_call: TRBV29-1
cdr3_nt: TGCGGCGTTGATGCGGGGGCGGGCGGCTACACCTTC
cdr3_aa: CGVDAGAGGYTF

j_call: TRBJ2-3
d_call: -
clone_size: once
v_call: TRBV7-9
cdr3_nt: TGTGCCAGCAGCCCTAGGGACGAAATCCCCACAGATACGCAGTATTTT
cdr3_aa: CASSPRDEIPTDTQYF

j_call: TRBJ2-3
d_call: -
clone_size: -
v_call: TRBV14
cdr3_nt: TGTGCCAGCAGCCAAGGGATGGAATTGTGGCCGGTAGATACGCAGTATTTT
cdr3_aa: CASSQGMELWPVDTQYF

j_call: TRBJ2-5
d_call: TRBD2
clone_size: many
v_call: TRBV20-1
cdr3_nt: TGCAGTGCTAGTCCTAGCGGAGAGACCCAGTACTTC
cdr3_aa: CSASPSGETQYF

j_call: TRBJ1-2
d_call: -
clone_size: -
v_call: TRBV30
cdr3_nt: TGTGCCTGGACCCCCGGATCCGACTATGGCTACACCTTC
cdr3_aa: CAWTPGSDYGYTF

j_call: TRBJ2-5
d_call: -
clone_size: few
v_call: TRBV29-1
cdr3_nt: TGCAGCGTTGAATCGGGCAGTCCCTACCAAGAGACCCAGTACTTC
cdr3_aa: CSVESGSPYQETQYF

j_call: TRBJ1-2
d_call: -
clone_size: few
v_call: TRBV27
cdr3_nt: TGTGCCAGCAGTAACGGGACATTGCATGGCTACACCTTC
cdr3_aa: CASSNGTLHGYTF

j_call: TRBJ1-2
d_call: -
clone_size: -
v_call: TRBV5-1
cdr3_nt: TGCGCCAGTGAGTTGGGGGTACACGGAGAAGGCTACACCTTC
cdr3_aa: CASELGVHGEGYTF

j_call: TRBJ2-6
d_call: -
clone_size: -
v_call: TRBV12-3/TRBV12-4
cdr3_nt: TGTGCCAGCAGTTTAGGAAATCAGAGGGGGGCCAACGTCCTGACTTTC
cdr3_aa: CASSLGNQRGANVLTF

j_call: TRBJ2-7
d_call: TRBD2
clone_size: few
v_call: TRBV6-2/TRBV6-3
cdr3_nt: TGTGCCAGCAGGAAAGTACTAGCGGGCCCCTACGAGCAGTACTTC
cdr3_aa: CASRKVLAGPYEQYF

j_call: TRBJ2-5
d_call: -
clone_size: few
v_call: TRBV24-1
cdr3_nt: TGTGCCACCAGTGATCACTTTGGGGAGACCCAGTACTTC
cdr3_aa: CATSDHFGETQYF

j_call: TRBJ2-1
d_call: -
clone_size: few
v_call: TRBV3-1
cdr3_nt: TGTGCCAGCAGCCAGAGTGGACGGATCAATGAGCAGTTCTTC
cdr3_aa: CASSQSGRINEQFF

j_call: TRBJ2-1
d_call: -
clone_size: few
v_call: TRBV7-9
cdr3_nt: TGTGCCAGCAGCTCGGAGGGTGCGAATGAGCAGTTCTTC
cdr3_aa: CASSSEGANEQFF

j_call: TRBJ1-1
d_call: -
clone_size: -
v_call: TRBV7-2
cdr3_nt: TGTGCCAGCAGCTTGGGCAGGGTAGACACTGAAGCTTTCTTT
cdr3_aa: CASSLGRVDTEAFF

j_call: TRBJ2-5
d_call: -
clone_size: -
v_call: TRBV27
cdr3_nt: TGTGCCAGCAGTTGGGGACCAGTCCAAGAGACCCAGTACTTC
cdr3_aa: CASSWGPVQETQYF

j_call: TRBJ1-1
d_call: -
clone_size: -
v_call: TRBV12-3/TRBV12-4
cdr3_nt: TGTGCCAGCAGTTTTAATGGGGTAATAGGTGAAGCTTTCTTT
cdr3_aa: CASSFNGVIGEAFF